This T cell receptor (beta chain) originates from a study of Graves' ophthalmopathy and Graves' hyperthyroidism. Whole-study results and caveats: A model of 13 signatures distinguished ophthalmopathy from stable hyperthyroidism at approximately 90% sensitivity and 81.08% specificity. Among expanded thyroid clonotypes above 0.001 frequency, most also occurred in blood.

At least ten counts were recorded for this clonotype. No antigen is known for it. Amplified TCR beta CDR3 regions were obtained using RNA transcripts as template. RT-PCR with HTBI primers came first, then second-round multiplex PCR. In TCRdb, the multiplex PCR reads were re-called with MiXCR into one record per CDR3 protein. The top ten hold about 4.6% of the sample, which has around 520,000 distinct CDR3 sequences, about 40% seen once. Additional autoimmune diseases, uncontrolled infections, pregnancy or lactation disqualified patients. Germline V CDR1 and CDR2: MGHDK, SYGVNS. V lost 1 base to trimming and J lost 1 base, with 10 bases between them. CDR3 size: 15 residues.

The sequence was obtained from an adult man with Graves' hyperthyroidism. This rearrangement joins TRBV25-1 to TRBJ2-5, with D unresolved. The sequenced material came from peripheral blood or thyroid tissue (not recorded which). This CDR3 reads CASSEFLGAQETQYF. The DNA for the CDR3 is TGTGCCAGCAGTGAATTTCTTGGAGCCCAAGAGACCCAGTACTTC.